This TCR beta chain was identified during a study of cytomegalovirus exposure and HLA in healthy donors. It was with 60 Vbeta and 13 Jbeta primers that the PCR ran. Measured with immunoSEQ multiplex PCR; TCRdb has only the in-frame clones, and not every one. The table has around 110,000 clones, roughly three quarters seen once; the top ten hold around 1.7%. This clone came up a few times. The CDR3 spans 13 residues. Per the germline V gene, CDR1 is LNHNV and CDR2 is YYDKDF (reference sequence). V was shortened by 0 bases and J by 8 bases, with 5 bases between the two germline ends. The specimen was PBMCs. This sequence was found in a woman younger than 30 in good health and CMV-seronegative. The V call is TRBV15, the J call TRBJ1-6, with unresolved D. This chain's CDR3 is CATSRDGDSPLHF. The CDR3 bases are TGTGCCACCAGCAGAGACGGGGATTCACCCCTCCACTTT.